Listed below are T cell receptor beta chains from one sample, sequenced in a study of blood T cells in healthy people across ages. TCRdb itself ran the 5' RACE reads through MiXCR, one entry per CDR3 protein. The sample includes about a million distinct CDR3 sequences, 45% to 60% of them seen just once. Sequenced: blood. All receptors come from a woman in her fifties or sixties in good health. Each CDR3 is given with its conserved first and last residue. The order of the fields is V gene, CDR3 length, D gene, J gene, clone size, CDR3 protein, CDR3 DNA. A D gene is named only where the DNA matches it firmly. For some rows the clone size is stated as once, few or many, or as a class when expanded; others skip it.

V: TRBV29-1
length: 11
D: .
J: TRBJ2-3
size: few
CDR3: CSGRSTDTQYF
DNA: TGCAGCGGGAGAAGCACAGATACGCAGTATTTT

V: TRBV29-1
length: 14
D: .
J: TRBJ2-6
size: few
CDR3: CSVGSGLGANVLTF
DNA: TGCAGCGTAGGCTCAGGGCTTGGGGCCAACGTCCTGACTTTC

V: TRBV29-1
length: 11
D: .
J: TRBJ2-1
size: .
CDR3: CSVGTSAERFF
DNA: TGCAGCGTCGGAACTAGTGCTGAGCGGTTCTTC

V: TRBV15
length: 16
D: .
J: TRBJ2-3
size: .
CDR3: CATSRGRGPSTDTQYF
DNA: TGTGCCACCAGCAGGGGCCGGGGTCCGTCCACAGATACGCAGTATTTT

V: TRBV4-1
length: 16
D: .
J: TRBJ1-4
size: .
CDR3: CASSQGHSTTNEKLFF
DNA: TGCGCCAGCAGCCAAGGGCACTCAACAACTAATGAAAAACTGTTTTTT

V: TRBV12-3/TRBV12-4
length: 14
D: .
J: TRBJ2-2
size: .
CDR3: CASSVRPNTGELFF
DNA: TGTGCCAGCAGTGTCCGACCGAACACCGGGGAGCTGTTTTTT

V: TRBV7-2
length: 14
D: TRBD1
J: TRBJ2-1
size: .
CDR3: CASSLTRGRKEQFF
DNA: TGTGCCAGCAGCTTAACCAGGGGGCGGAAGGAGCAGTTCTTC

V: TRBV28
length: 13
D: .
J: TRBJ1-5
size: once
CDR3: CASIMGGNQPQHF
DNA: TGTGCCAGCATCATGGGGGGGAATCAGCCCCAGCATTTT

V: TRBV12-3/TRBV12-4
length: 14
D: .
J: TRBJ1-2
size: .
CDR3: CASSLGAGDVGYTF
DNA: TGTGCCAGCAGTCTAGGGGCCGGGGATGTTGGCTACACCTTC

V: TRBV7-8
length: 13
D: .
J: TRBJ2-7
size: .
CDR3: CASSPGQVSEQYF
DNA: TGTGCCAGCAGCCCCGGGCAGGTGAGCGAGCAGTACTTC

V: TRBV2
length: 15
D: .
J: TRBJ2-7
size: .
CDR3: CASSARGQGYDEQYF
DNA: TGTGCCAGCAGTGCGCGGGGGCAGGGATATGACGAGCAGTACTTC

V: TRBV12-3/TRBV12-4
length: 13
D: .
J: TRBJ1-5
size: few
CDR3: CASSLGRYQPQHF
DNA: TGTGCCAGCAGTTTGGGACGGTATCAGCCCCAGCATTTT

V: TRBV18
length: 16
D: .
J: TRBJ1-1
size: .
CDR3: CASSPFFQGPNTEAFF
DNA: TGTGCCAGCTCACCCTTTTTTCAGGGTCCGAACACTGAAGCTTTCTTT

V: TRBV20-1
length: 13
D: TRBD1
J: TRBJ2-4
size: .
CDR3: CSAINRDRDIQYF
DNA: TGCAGTGCCATAAACCGGGACAGGGACATTCAGTACTTC

V: TRBV27
length: 14
D: .
J: TRBJ1-5
size: .
CDR3: CASSKGTANQPQHF
DNA: TGTGCCAGCAGTAAGGGGACGGCGAATCAGCCCCAGCATTTT

V: TRBV29-1
length: 13
D: .
J: TRBJ2-4
size: many
CDR3: CSVQETVKNIQYF
DNA: TGCAGCGTTCAGGAGACAGTGAAAAACATTCAGTACTTC

V: TRBV3-1
length: 20
D: .
J: TRBJ2-3
size: .
CDR3: CASSQVPSGVTGTRADTQYF
DNA: TGTGCCAGCAGCCAAGTCCCCAGCGGTGTGACAGGTACACGGGCAGATACGCAGTATTTT

V: TRBV6-6
length: 13
D: .
J: TRBJ2-7
size: .
CDR3: CASSAPGGYEQYF
DNA: TGTGCCAGCAGCGCCCCCGGGGGCTACGAGCAGTACTTC

V: TRBV7-8
length: 17
D: TRBD2
J: TRBJ2-1
size: many
CDR3: CASSLLTGTSGYNEQFF
DNA: TGTGCCAGCAGCTTACTTACCGGGACTAGCGGCTACAATGAGCAGTTCTTC

V: TRBV7-2
length: 15
D: TRBD2
J: TRBJ2-7
size: .
CDR3: CASSLSLAGEYEQYF
DNA: TGTGCCAGCAGCTTAAGCCTAGCGGGAGAATACGAGCAGTACTTC

V: TRBV5-1
length: 15
D: TRBD1
J: TRBJ1-1
size: .
CDR3: CASSLGDRGNTEAFF
DNA: TGCGCCAGCAGCTTGGGGGACAGGGGGAACACTGAAGCTTTCTTT

V: TRBV6-5
length: 16
D: TRBD2
J: TRBJ2-3
size: .
CDR3: CASSYVGSGSTDTQYF
DNA: TGTGCCAGCAGTTACGTGGGTAGCGGGAGTACAGATACGCAGTATTTT

V: TRBV6-5
length: 13
D: .
J: TRBJ2-7
size: few
CDR3: CASSSGQPYEQYF
DNA: TGTGCCAGCAGTTCGGGACAACCCTACGAGCAGTACTTC

V: TRBV15
length: 15
D: .
J: TRBJ2-1
size: .
CDR3: CATSREGGSFSEQFF
DNA: TGTGCCACCAGCAGAGAAGGGGGGAGTTTCAGTGAGCAGTTCTTC

V: TRBV6-2/TRBV6-3
length: 15
D: .
J: TRBJ1-5
size: many
CDR3: CASSSLLGRDQPQHF
DNA: TGTGCCAGCAGTTCCCTACTTGGCAGGGATCAGCCCCAGCATTTT

V: TRBV5-1
length: 16
D: .
J: TRBJ2-5
size: few
CDR3: CASSLRGSEIQETQYF
DNA: TGCGCCAGCAGCTTGCGAGGGTCGGAGATCCAAGAGACCCAGTACTTC

V: TRBV12-3/TRBV12-4
length: 12
D: .
J: TRBJ1-1
size: .
CDR3: CASSPEETEAFF
DNA: TGTGCCAGCAGCCCAGAAGAAACTGAAGCTTTCTTT

V: TRBV15
length: 15
D: .
J: TRBJ2-5
size: .
CDR3: CATSRDRTEQETQYF
DNA: TGTGCCACCAGCAGAGATCGGACAGAACAAGAGACCCAGTACTTC

V: TRBV28
length: 15
D: TRBD2
J: TRBJ2-4
size: many
CDR3: CASSVAGGTEDIQYF
DNA: TGTGCCAGCAGCGTCGCGGGGGGAACCGAAGATATTCAGTACTTC